Each of the 28 T cell receptor beta chains below was sequenced from the same sample in a study of T cells in localized non-small cell lung cancer. TCRdb's copy holds only in-frame clones and misses some; the assay was immunoSEQ multiplex PCR. The sample comprises about 24,000 clones, roughly 90% of which are singletons, and about a fifth rests with the top ten. This material consisted of peripheral blood, taken before any cancer treatment. These receptors all stem from a man aged 35 to 69 with stage I squamous cell lung carcinoma.

The gene calls are TRBV28 and TRBJ1-3; tentatively, D is TRBD1 (5 bases). V was pared by 4 bases and J by 0 bases, with 10 bases between. There are 15 residues in the CDR3. Germline V lookup: CDR1 MDHEN, CDR2 SYDVKM. CDR3 amino acids: CASSSHGTSGNTIYF. The CDR3 coding sequence is TGTGCCAGCAGTTCCCACGGGACCTCTGGAAACACCATATATTTT.

CDR3 DNA sequence: TGTGCCAGCAGCTTAGTGGGTTTTCAGCCCCAGCATTTT. Translating gives CASSLVGFQPQHF. The chain has TRBV7-2 and TRBJ1-5; D is unclear. Germline V lookup: CDR1 SGHTA, CDR2 FQGNSA. This CDR3 comprises 13 residues. Trimming shortened V by 1 base and J by 6 bases, and 7 bases separated the two germline ends.

Of note for this clone: This sample also contains other DNA sequences that code for the same CDR3. The chain combines TRBV18 with TRBJ1-2; no reliable D call. The CDR3 extends over 13 amino acids. The V end lost 3 bases, the J end lost 4 bases, and 9 bases lay between the germline ends. From germline, CDR1 is KGHSH and CDR2 LQKENI. CDR3 sequence: CASSPAESYGYTF. The DNA of the CDR3 is TGTGCCAGCTCACCCGCAGAGAGCTATGGCTACACCTTC.

The chain links TRBV4-2 to TRBJ1-2; 7 nucleotides agree with TRBD1. The J segment lost 8 bases and the V segment lost 5 bases, leaving 14 bases of the junction unmatched. The germline V gene encodes CDR1 LGHNA and CDR2 YNFKEQ. The CDR3 extends over 15 amino acids. The CDR3 DNA reads as TGTGCCAGCAGCACCCCGGGACAGTCATTTGGGGGCTACACCTTC. It yields the protein CASSTPGQSFGGYTF.

This clone was seen a few times. The chain has TRBV7-8 and TRBJ2-2, with 10 bases identical to TRBD1. This CDR3 is built from 17 residues. The ends lost 2 bases at V and 3 bases at J; junction bases unmatched: 6. CDR1 and CDR2 from the germline V gene are SGHVS and FQNEAQ. CDR3 residues: CASSLPEGQGYTGELFF. The CDR3 DNA reads TGTGCCAGCAGCTTACCTGAGGGACAGGGGTACACCGGGGAGCTGTTTTTT.

The chain employs TRBV28 and TRBJ1-2; D not certain. From germline, CDR1 is MDHEN and CDR2 SYDVKM. V lost 5 bases and J lost 9, with 16 bases in between. The CDR3 runs 13 residues. The CDR3 DNA sequence: TGTGCCAGCAGTCCACTCACGGGGAGGAGCTACACCTTC. Protein sequence: CASSPLTGRSYTF.

The gene calls are TRBV5-1 and TRBJ2-2, with 12 bases lining up with TRBD1. Germline assignment: CDR1 SGHRS and CDR2 YFSETQ. CDR3 length equals 17 residues. Unmatched junction bases numbered 9, after V lost 6 bases and J lost 3 bases. CDR3 region: CASTWSGQGADTGELFF. DNA for the CDR3: TGCGCCAGCACCTGGTCGGGACAGGGGGCGGACACCGGGGAGCTGTTTTTT.

This chain connects TRBV28 to TRBJ2-7, with D uncertain. V lost 3 bases, J lost 5 bases, and 5 bases lay in between. Germline-derived CDR1 and CDR2 are MDHEN and SYDVKM. The CDR3 contains 11 residues. CDR3 sequence: CASSFRDEQYF. The CDR3 DNA reads TGTGCCAGCAGTTTTAGGGACGAGCAGTACTTC.

V gene TRBV6-4 combines with J gene TRBJ1-1; 8 bases are a match to TRBD1. Per the germline V gene, CDR1 is MRHNA and CDR2 is SNTAGT. V gave up 8 bases and J gave up 2 bases; unmatched junction bases: 10. The CDR3 sequence is 15 residues long. The CDR3 is CASQMTGEGNTEAFF. The CDR3 DNA reads as TGTGCCAGCCAGATGACAGGGGAGGGAAACACTGAAGCTTTCTTT.

This sequence joins TRBV6-5 and TRBJ1-1, with TRBD1 identical over 7 bases. This CDR3 is 14 amino acids long. Germline lookup yields CDR1 MNHEY and CDR2 SVGAGI. V shed 6 bases and J 5 bases; nucleotides not matched to a gene: 9. CDR3 DNA: TGTGCCAGCAGGAGAACAGGGGCAGGTACTGAAGCTTTCTTT. Amino acid sequence: CASRRTGAGTEAFF.

This chain connects TRBV7-9 to TRBJ2-3; D is undetermined. The CDR3 contains 15 residues. CDR1 is SEHNR, CDR2 FQNEAQ, per germline (reference sequence). The germline V and J ends were trimmed by 3 bases and 6 bases, with 16 bases remaining between them. DNA for the CDR3: TGTGCCAGCAGCTTTGGGCTCCTTCTAGAGGATACGCAGTATTTT. It translates to CASSFGLLLEDTQYF.

This clone is a singleton in its sample. The chain has TRBV15 and TRBJ1-6, with D hard to call. CDR3 size: 14 residues. In germline, CDR1 is LNHNV, CDR2 YYDKDF (reference sequence). The V end lost 0 bases, the J end lost 11 bases, and 11 bases lay between the germline ends. The CDR3 region has the DNA TGTGCCACCAGCAGAGACTCGTTCGAGACACCCCTCCACTTT. Its translation: CATSRDSFETPLHF.

In the case of this clone: This CDR3 is also generated by other DNA sequences in the sample. This chain connects TRBV4-1 to TRBJ1-2; tentative D call: TRBD1 (5 bases). Germline CDR1 is MGHRA and CDR2 is YSYEKL. V dropped 6 bases and J dropped 4 bases, with 15 bases sitting between them. The CDR3 has 14 amino acids. CDR3 sequence (DNA): TGCGCCAGCAGGGGAACGGGGGACCCCTATGGCTACACCTTC. Translated, it gives CASRGTGDPYGYTF.

The genes are TRBV30 and TRBJ2-3; 7 positions match TRBD1. This CDR3 spans 16 amino acids. Per the germline V gene, CDR1 is GTSNPN and CDR2 is SVGIG (reference sequence). After removal of 3 bases from V and 8 bases from J, the junction contained 17 bases not matched to a gene. This chain's CDR3 is CAWSPGQSTDTGTQYF. In DNA, the CDR3 is TGTGCCTGGAGCCCGGGACAGTCCACGGACACGGGTACGCAGTATTTT.

The rearrangement joins TRBV18 to TRBJ1-1, with TRBD1 as a possible D gene (6 bases). With 3 bases removed from V and 1 base from J, the gap between germline ends came to 15 bases. This CDR3 region has 16 residues. The germline V gene encodes CDR1 KGHSH and CDR2 LQKENI. CDR3 DNA sequence: TGTGCCAGCTCACCTGGGTTTAGGGGGGAGAACACTGAAGCTTTCTTT. It is translated as CASSPGFRGENTEAFF. The full variable domain, in which reference TRBV18 and TRBJ1-1 provide the parts outside the CDR3, is NAGVMQNPRHLVRRRGQEARLRCSPMKGHSHVYWYRQLPEEGLKFMVYLQKENIIDESGMPKERFSAEFPKEGPSILRIQQVVRGDSAAYFCASSPGFRGENTEAFFGQGTRLTVV.

The chain links TRBV27 to TRBJ1-5, with D tentatively TRBD1 (6 bases). This CDR3 region has 14 residues. Germline values: CDR1 MNHEY, CDR2 SMNVEV (reference sequence). V was shortened by 2 bases and J by 7 bases, with 12 bases between the two germline ends. The CDR3 here is CASSLRGAEQPQHF. The CDR3 DNA reads TGTGCCAGCAGTTTACGGGGGGCTGAACAGCCCCAGCATTTT.

The chain recombines TRBV10-2 with TRBJ2-3; D might be TRBD2 (5 bases). V dropped 4 bases and J dropped 1 base, with 9 bases sitting between them. Germline loops: CDR1 WSHSY, CDR2 SAAADI. The CDR3 runs 14 residues. The CDR3: CASSVGEGTDTQYF. In DNA, the CDR3 is TGCGCCAGCAGTGTGGGAGAGGGCACAGATACGCAGTATTTT.

As for this clone: Other nucleotide sequences in the sample specify the same CDR3. This chain connects TRBV30 to TRBJ1-2; 9 nucleotides match TRBD1. This CDR3 is 14 amino acids long. Trimming at V came to 3 bases and at J to 4 bases, leaving 6 bases not matched to a gene. Looked up from germline, CDR1 is GTSNPN and CDR2 is SVGIG (reference sequence). The CDR3 spells CAWRTGGDPYGYTF. The CDR3 coding sequence is TGTGCCTGGAGAACAGGGGGCGATCCCTATGGCTACACCTTC.

The chain uses TRBV5-1 and TRBJ1-1; D is perhaps TRBD1 (5 bases). With 4 bases removed from V and 6 bases from J, the gap between germline ends came to 19 bases. The germline V gene encodes CDR1 SGHRS and CDR2 YFSETQ. The CDR3 extends over 15 amino acids. The CDR3 DNA sequence: TGCGCCAGCAGCCCCGACCGACAGATTGTCGCTGAAGCTTTCTTT. As protein: CASSPDRQIVAEAFF.

This clone was recorded once. The chain combines TRBV29-1 with TRBJ2-1; no definite D call. Germline CDR1 reads SQVTM; CDR2 reads ANQGSEA. This CDR3 region has 11 residues. Trimming took 4 bases from V and 6 from J, leaving 7 bases between them. For the CDR3, the DNA is TGCAGCGTTGCTCTCGCCAATGAGCAGTTCTTC. Protein sequence: CSVALANEQFF.

V usage is TRBV5-1 and J usage is TRBJ2-5; 7 bases align to TRBD1. CDR3 length: 13 amino acids. Per germline, CDR1 SGHRS and CDR2 YFSETQ. Losses at the gene ends were 5 bases for V and 2 bases for J; bases not matched to a gene: 3. CDR3 protein: CASRTGFQETQYF. CDR3 in DNA: TGCGCCAGCAGGACAGGGTTTCAAGAGACCCAGTACTTC.

V and J are TRBV4-1 and TRBJ2-2; 9 bases agree with TRBD2. Unmatched junction bases numbered 6, after V lost 1 base and J lost 6 bases. CDR1 MGHRA and CDR2 YSYEKL come from the germline V gene. The CDR3 covers 16 residues. The CDR3 region has the DNA TGCGCCAGCAGCCAAGTAGGCGGGGGGGCCGCCGGGGAGCTGTTTTTT. This sequence encodes CASSQVGGGAAGELFF.

The chain joins TRBV4-2 to TRBJ2-5; 9 bases match TRBD2. V gave up 0 bases and J gave up 2 bases; unmatched junction bases: 7. The CDR3 runs to 17 residues. Looked up from germline, CDR1 is LGHNA and CDR2 is YNFKEQ. In DNA, the CDR3 is TGTGCCAGCAGCCAAGATCCCCCCGCGGGGGGGCAAGAGACCCAGTACTTC. It codes for CASSQDPPAGGQETQYF.

The J gene is TRBJ1-2, the V gene TRBV7-8; D is ambiguous. The germline V and J ends were trimmed by 3 bases and 5 bases, with 7 bases remaining between them. CDR3 length: 12 residues. The germline V gene has CDR1 SGHVS and CDR2 FQNEAQ. The CDR3 DNA follows: TGTGCCAGCAGCTTTGGACTTTATGGCTACACCTTC. Translation: CASSFGLYGYTF.

The chain links TRBV7-9 to TRBJ1-5; 10 nucleotides match TRBD1. CDR3 length: 16 residues. The V gene's germline CDR1 is SEHNR and CDR2 FQNEAQ (reference sequence). With 5 bases clipped from V and 4 bases from J, the junction kept 8 bases outside the gene matches. CDR3 DNA: TGTGCCAGCAGCCCGCGGACAGGGGGAGGTAATCAGCCCCAGCATTTT. Protein sequence: CASSPRTGGGNQPQHF.

The chain uses TRBV6-1 and TRBJ1-2, with D perhaps TRBD1 (5 bases). V gave up 11 bases and J gave up 2 bases, with 15 bases separating them. The CDR3 is 13 amino acids. CDR1 and CDR2 (germline): MNHNS, SASEGT. The CDR3 DNA reads TGTGCCGTTGGTCAGGGTGCCAACTATGGCTACACCTTC. Protein sequence: CAVGQGANYGYTF.

This clone has a single count. The V gene is TRBV2, the J gene TRBJ2-2; 14 bases match TRBD2. The CDR3 has 16 amino acids. The J segment lost 4 bases and the V segment lost 6 bases, leaving 4 bases of the junction unmatched. From germline, CDR1 is SNHLY and CDR2 FYNNEI. The DNA of the CDR3 is TGTGCCAGCAGGAAGACTAGCGGGGGGGCCACCGGGGAGCTGTTTTTT. Translation: CASRKTSGGATGELFF.

The chain links TRBV9 to TRBJ1-5; the D is unclear. The germline V gene has CDR1 SGDLS and CDR2 YYNGEE. The CDR3 covers 15 residues. V lost 3 bases and J lost 0, with 10 bases in between. CDR3 region: CASSAAGYSNQPQHF. The CDR3 nucleotides are TGTGCCAGCAGCGCCGCGGGGTATAGCAATCAGCCCCAGCATTTT.